Following are 5 T cell receptor beta chains from one sample sequenced in a study of cytomegalovirus exposure and HLA in healthy donors. Primers included in the PCR were 60 Vbeta and 13 Jbeta primers. The repertoire was sequenced with immunoSEQ multiplex PCR; TCRdb's copy has only in-frame clones and lacks some. This sample has roughly 160,000 clones; 65% to 90% occur once, and the top ten carry approximately 2.2%. Sequencing was done on a sample of PBMCs. These receptors were collected from a male donor in good health and CMV-seronegative.

This clone has just a few counts. The V call is TRBV30, the J call TRBJ2-1; tentative D call: TRBD2 (7 bases). There are 13 residues in the CDR3. Germline V gene sequence: CDR1 GTSNPN, CDR2 SVGIG (reference sequence). The V end was cut by 3 bases, the J end by 5 bases, with 11 bases between. The CDR3 protein is CAWSGGPNNEQFF. The DNA of the CDR3 is TGTGCCTGGAGCGGGGGGCCAAACAATGAGCAGTTCTTC.

The rearrangement joins TRBV5-1 to TRBJ2-3, with D tentatively TRBD1 (7 bases). The CDR3 length is 16 residues. CDR1 and CDR2 from the germline V gene are SGHRS and YFSETQ. V lost 1 base, J lost 2 bases, and 14 bases lay in between. CDR3 sequence: CASSLLGGQNTDTQYF. The CDR3 region has the DNA TGCGCCAGCAGCTTGTTGGGGGGACAGAACACAGATACGCAGTATTTT.

The V call is TRBV19, the J call TRBJ2-2, with D tentatively TRBD2 (5 bases). There are 18 residues in the CDR3. V was trimmed by 8 bases and J by 2 bases, leaving 24 bases between them. Germline CDR1 reads LNHDA; CDR2 reads SQIVND (reference sequence). The CDR3 sequence is CASAPLFLSGNNTGELFF. The CDR3 nucleotides are TGTGCCAGTGCACCCCTCTTCCTGTCCGGGAATAACACCGGGGAGCTGTTTTTT.

This chain uses TRBV6-5 with TRBJ2-3; a possible D gene is TRBD2 (5 bases). V shed 5 bases and J shed 6 bases, with 12 bases lying between them. There are 13 residues in the CDR3. Germline CDR1 and CDR2: MNHEY and SVGAGI. The CDR3 coding sequence is TGTGCCAGCAGTGTCGGGGTCGGGGATACGCAGTATTTT. Residues: CASSVGVGDTQYF.

The V and J genes are TRBV2 and TRBJ1-5; D unresolved. This CDR3 has 13 residues. The germline V gene has CDR1 SNHLY and CDR2 FYNNEI. V was cut by 2 bases and J by 7 bases, with 9 bases left in between. CDR3 loop: CASSEQIRQPQHF. The CDR3 coding sequence is TGTGCCAGCAGTGAACAAATACGGCAGCCCCAGCATTTT.